This TCR beta chain was sequenced for a study of blood T cell repertoires in COVID-19. Libraries were prepared by immunoSEQ multiplex PCR; TCRdb keeps only in-frame clonotypes and omits some of them. The sample holds around 15,000 clones; around 82% are singletons and the top ten take 8% to 10%. This clone was observed a single time. The junction shows a germline mismatch at one end, possibly a read error. The CDR3 is 16 residues long. Germline lookup yields CDR1 MNHNS and CDR2 SASEGT. V gene TRBV6-1 combines with J gene TRBJ1-1, with D possibly being TRBD1 (6 bases). This TCR came from a human donor in a cohort sampled during active COVID-19. Specimen: peripheral blood. CDR3 DNA: TGTGCCAGCAGTGAAGCGCTTCAGGGGTGGAACCCTGAAGCTTTCTTT. Amino acids: CASSEALQGWNPEAFF.